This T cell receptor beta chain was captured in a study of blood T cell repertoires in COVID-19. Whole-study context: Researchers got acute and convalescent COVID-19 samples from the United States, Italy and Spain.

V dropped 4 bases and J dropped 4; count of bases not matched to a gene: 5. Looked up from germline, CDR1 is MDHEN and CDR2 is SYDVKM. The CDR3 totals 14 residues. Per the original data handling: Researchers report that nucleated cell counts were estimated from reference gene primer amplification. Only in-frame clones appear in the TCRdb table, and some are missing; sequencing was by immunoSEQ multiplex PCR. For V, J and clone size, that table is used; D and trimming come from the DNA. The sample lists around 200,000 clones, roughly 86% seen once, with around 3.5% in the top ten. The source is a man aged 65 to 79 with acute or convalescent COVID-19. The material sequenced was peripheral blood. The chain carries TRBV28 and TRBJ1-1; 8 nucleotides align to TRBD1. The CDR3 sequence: CASSSAGGGTEAFF. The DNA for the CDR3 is TGTGCCAGCAGTTCCGCAGGGGGCGGCACTGAAGCTTTCTTT.